The next 26 T cell receptor beta chains were all read from a single sample in a study of cytomegalovirus exposure and HLA in healthy donors. The PCR used 60 Vbeta and 13 Jbeta primers. Here immunoSEQ multiplex PCR was the method, and the copy in TCRdb shows in-frame clones only, minus some. In the table there are 150,000 to 200,000 clones, 70% to 85% of which are singletons. Specimen: PBMCs. Source of these receptors: a middle-aged man in good health and CMV-seropositive.

V and J are TRBV7-6 and TRBJ1-1, with 10 bases fitting TRBD1. This CDR3 has 15 residues. V lost 1 base, J lost 5 bases, and 4 bases stayed unmatched. The germline CDR1 and CDR2 sequences are SGHVS and FNYEAQ. The CDR3 sequence is CASSLGTGGETEAFF. The CDR3 nucleotides are TGTGCCAGCAGCTTAGGGACAGGGGGGGAAACTGAAGCTTTCTTT.

The chain combines TRBV4-1 with TRBJ1-3; 9 bases map to TRBD1. The V and J ends lost 4 bases and 4 bases, in that order; junction bases with no gene match: 5. The CDR3 totals 15 residues. From germline, CDR1 is MGHRA and CDR2 YSYEKL. In DNA, the CDR3 is TGCGCCAGCAGCCCACAGGGGGCGGTCGGAAACACCATATATTTT. Its protein product is CASSPQGAVGNTIYF.

This sequence joins TRBV6-5 and TRBJ1-1; D possibly corresponds to TRBD1 (5 bases). Between the trimmed V and J ends, which lost 6 bases and 4 bases, there was a span of 9 bases. The germline CDR1 and CDR2 sequences are MNHEY and SVGAGI. The CDR3 has 12 residues. The CDR3 protein is CASRWGGTEAFF. For the CDR3, the DNA is TGTGCCAGCAGGTGGGGGGGCACTGAAGCTTTCTTT.

The chain joins TRBV18 to TRBJ2-5; D remains unclear. Per the germline V gene, CDR1 is KGHSH and CDR2 is LQKENI. The V end lost 6 bases, the J end lost 2 bases, and 13 bases lay between the germline ends. This CDR3 region has 14 residues. As DNA, the CDR3 is TGTGCCAGCTCCTCCGGAGCCCCACAAGAGACCCAGTACTTC. Translation gives CASSSGAPQETQYF.

V is TRBV2 and J is TRBJ2-7; D remains ambiguous. This CDR3 spans 11 amino acids. CDR1 and CDR2 (germline): SNHLY, FYNNEI. The V end lost 5 bases, the J end lost 4 bases, and 6 bases lay between the germline ends. This CDR3 is CASSYGYEQYF. The DNA for the CDR3 is TGTGCCAGCAGTTACGGGTACGAGCAGTACTTC.

This clone was seen a single time. The rearrangement joins TRBV20-1 to TRBJ1-2; D is undetermined. Germline CDR1 reads DFQATT; CDR2 reads SNEGSKA (reference sequence). This CDR3 is built from 11 residues. Trimming shortened V by 1 base and J by 4 bases, and 4 bases separated the two germline ends. CDR3 in DNA: TGCAGTGCTAGAGGCGGCTATGGCTACACCTTC. Residues: CSARGGYGYTF.

Only one count was recorded for this clone. V and J are TRBV6-1 and TRBJ2-5, with 9 bases fitting TRBD2. The CDR3 totals 15 residues. V shed 2 bases and J 5 bases; nucleotides not matched to a gene: 6. Per the germline V gene, CDR1 is MNHNS and CDR2 is SASEGT. The CDR3 region has the DNA TGTGCCAGCAGTGAATTTGGCGGGGGGGACGAGACCCAGTACTTC. Its protein product is CASSEFGGGDETQYF.

V is TRBV5-1 and J is TRBJ1-1, with TRBD1 identical over 9 bases. This CDR3 region has 14 residues. CDR1 is SGHRS and CDR2 is YFSETQ in the germline V gene. Losses at the gene ends were 4 bases for V and 4 bases for J; bases not matched to a gene: 5. The CDR3, as DNA: TGCGCCAGCAGCAAGGGACAGGGCGGCACTGAAGCTTTCTTT. It specifies CASSKGQGGTEAFF.

V gene TRBV18 combines with J gene TRBJ1-2; 10 bases match TRBD1. Unmatched junction bases numbered 2, after V lost 4 bases and J lost 3 bases. Germline values: CDR1 KGHSH, CDR2 LQKENI. The CDR3 length is 14 residues. The CDR3 sequence is CASSQGQGYYGYTF. The CDR3 DNA follows: TGTGCCAGCTCACAGGGACAGGGGTACTATGGCTACACCTTC.

The chain uses TRBV7-6 and TRBJ2-5; D is unclear. Germline assignment: CDR1 SGHVS and CDR2 FNYEAQ. This CDR3 contains 15 residues. With 1 base removed from V and 1 base from J, the gap between germline ends came to 10 bases. In nucleotides, the CDR3 is TGTGCCAGCAGCTTAGTGATGGCCGTCCAAGAGACCCAGTACTTC. Protein sequence: CASSLVMAVQETQYF. Full variable domain (missing parts from reference TRBV7-6 and TRBJ2-5): GAGVSQSPRYKVTKRGQDVALRCDPISGHVSLYWYRQALGQGPEFLTYFNYEAQQDKSGLPNDRFSAERPEGSISTLTIQRTEQRDSAMYRCASSLVMAVQETQYFGPGTRLLVL.

The gene calls are TRBV6-6 and TRBJ2-5; 7 nucleotides agree with TRBD2. The CDR3 covers 15 residues. Germline V gene sequence: CDR1 MNHNY, CDR2 SVGAGI (reference sequence). Germline trimming cut 2 bases from V and 3 bases from J; bases unmatched to any gene: 6. The CDR3 nucleotides read TGTGCCAGCAGTTACCAGACGGCGGGGGAAGAGACCCAGTACTTC. Encoded protein: CASSYQTAGEETQYF.

The genes are TRBV7-9 and TRBJ1-2; D perhaps matches TRBD1 (5 bases). CDR1 and CDR2 from the germline V gene are SEHNR and FQNEAQ (reference sequence). The CDR3 contains 13 residues. Trimming took off 5 bases at V and 9 bases at J, with 16 bases between the two ends. CDR3 nucleotides: TGTGCCAGCAGCGGCAGGGTGTTTGAGAGCTACACCTTC. This sequence encodes CASSGRVFESYTF.

Concerning this clone: Additional DNA sequences in this sample encode the identical CDR3. The rearrangement links TRBV18 to TRBJ2-5; 10 positions match TRBD2. The J segment lost 4 bases and the V segment lost 3 bases, leaving 5 bases of the junction unmatched. The CDR3 sequence is 15 residues long. Germline V CDR1 and CDR2: KGHSH, LQKENI. CDR3 nucleotide sequence: TGTGCCAGCTCACCGCAGCGGGGGGGCGGAGAGACCCAGTACTTC. Amino acid sequence: CASSPQRGGGETQYF.

This clone was observed once. As DNA, the CDR3 is TGTGCCAGCAGTTTAACGGGACAGGGATTCAATGAGCAGTTCTTC. Translated: CASSLTGQGFNEQFF. The chain couples TRBV27 to TRBJ2-1; 9 bases are shared with TRBD1. The junction had 5 bases not matched to a gene; V was cut back by 2 bases and J by 6 bases. The CDR3 spans 15 residues. Germline-derived CDR1 and CDR2 are MNHEY and SMNVEV (reference sequence).

V and J are TRBV11-1 and TRBJ2-3; 8 bases line up with TRBD2. The CDR3 sequence is 18 residues long. Germline-derived CDR1 and CDR2 are SGHAT and FQDESV (reference sequence). V trimming: 5 bases; J trimming: 4 bases; junction bases outside the gene matches: 17. For the CDR3, the DNA is TGTGCCAGCAGCCCCGGGGGGGCCGGGCCACAATTGTCAGATACGCAGTATTTT. This codes for CASSPGGAGPQLSDTQYF.

This clone was seen a single time. J is TRBJ1-2 and V is TRBV25-1, with D possibly being TRBD1 (5 bases). The CDR3 has 13 amino acids. In germline, CDR1 is MGHDK, CDR2 SYGVNS. Trimming pared 2 bases from V and 3 bases from J, leaving 7 bases between. Here the CDR3 DNA reads TGTGCCAGCAGTGAAGCAGGGTACTATGGCTACACCTTC. Protein sequence: CASSEAGYYGYTF.

V and J are TRBV2 and TRBJ2-1; 11 bases map to TRBD2. In germline, CDR1 is SNHLY, CDR2 FYNNEI. The CDR3 length is 15 residues. The trim removed 5 bases at V and 8 bases at J, leaving 8 bases unmatched. CDR3 nucleotide sequence: TGTGCCAGCAGTCCACTAGCGGGAGCTCGGTATGAGCAGTTCTTC. It encodes CASSPLAGARYEQFF.

The chain links TRBV18 to TRBJ1-6; 9 bases map to TRBD1. V gave up 1 base and J gave up 9 bases; unmatched junction bases: 7. Germline-derived CDR1 and CDR2 are KGHSH and LQKENI. The CDR3 contains 16 residues. This CDR3 reads CASSPLGQGNISPLHF. DNA for the CDR3: TGTGCCAGCTCACCACTTGGACAGGGGAATATTTCACCCCTCCACTTT.

This clone appeared a few times. The same CDR3 arises from other DNA sequences in this sample as well. J is TRBJ2-7 and V is TRBV14; 10 bases fit TRBD1. Germline-derived CDR1 and CDR2 are SGHDN and FVKESK. This CDR3 spans 14 amino acids. Trimming took 3 bases from V and 3 from J; bases not matched to a gene: 2. The CDR3 loop is CASSQGTGVYEQYF. The CDR3, as DNA: TGTGCCAGCAGCCAGGGGACAGGGGTCTACGAGCAGTACTTC. Using reference TRBV14 and TRBJ2-7 for the parts outside the CDR3, the full variable domain is EAGVTQFPSHSVIEKGQTVTLRCDPISGHDNLYWYRRVMGKEIKFLLHFVKESKQDESGMPNNRFLAERTGGTYSTLKVQPAELEDSGVYFCASSQGTGVYEQYFGPGTRLTVT.

The V call is TRBV7-9, the J call TRBJ2-7; D possibly corresponds to TRBD1 (8 bases). V lost 7 bases and J 6 bases, leaving 16 bases between the germline ends. This CDR3 has 13 residues. Germline-derived CDR1 and CDR2 are SEHNR and FQNEAQ (reference sequence). This CDR3 reads CASTRQGRAEQYF. The CDR3 DNA reads as TGTGCCAGCACCCGACAGGGGAGGGCCGAGCAGTACTTC.

This rearrangement joins TRBV18 to TRBJ1-1, with D possibly TRBD1 on 6 matching bases. The CDR3 length is 16 residues. Deletions cut 3 bases from V and 1 base from J, with 15 bases between. The germline gives CDR1 KGHSH, CDR2 LQKENI. For the CDR3, the DNA is TGTGCCAGCTCACCGGGACAAGGGGGGGCGAACACTGAAGCTTTCTTT. Translation: CASSPGQGGANTEAFF.

The chain carries TRBV15 and TRBJ1-1, with D unclear. The CDR3 totals 14 residues. Between the trimmed V and J ends, which lost 2 bases and 3 bases, there was a span of 10 bases. CDR1 and CDR2 from the germline V gene are LNHNV and YYDKDF (reference sequence). As DNA, the CDR3 is TGTGCCACCAGCAGACGGTTAGGAGACACTGAAGCTTTCTTT. Translation: CATSRRLGDTEAFF.

This chain connects TRBV18 to TRBJ1-5, with D possibly TRBD1 on 6 matching bases. Trimming shortened V by 3 bases and J by 6 bases, and 15 bases separated the two germline ends. Per germline, CDR1 KGHSH and CDR2 LQKENI. There are 15 residues in the CDR3. CDR3 residues: CASSPQQGAAQPQHF. As DNA, the CDR3 is TGTGCCAGCTCACCCCAACAGGGTGCCGCTCAGCCCCAGCATTTT.

This rearrangement joins TRBV6-7 to TRBJ2-7; 7 bases are shared with TRBD1. TRBV6-7 is identified as an open reading frame with a role that is uncertain. V lost 2 bases and J lost 3; bases outside the gene matches: 22. The CDR3 totals 20 residues. The CDR3 protein is CASSYPQRLDRDSRYYEQYF. The CDR3 DNA sequence: TGTGCCAGCAGTTACCCTCAGCGATTGGACCGGGACAGCCGTTACTACGAGCAGTACTTC.

This clone was observed a single time. The rearrangement joins TRBV6-1 to TRBJ2-7; D gene unclear. Trimming cost V 5 bases and J 4 bases, with 12 bases left between them. Looked up from germline, CDR1 is MNHNS and CDR2 is SASEGT. This CDR3 is 13 amino acids long. Written as DNA, the CDR3 is TGTGCCAGCAGTTCCTCTGGTAGATACGAGCAGTACTTC. It specifies CASSSSGRYEQYF.

V usage is TRBV30 and J usage is TRBJ1-3; 7 bases are shared with TRBD1. The CDR3 has 16 amino acids. Per germline, CDR1 GTSNPN and CDR2 SVGIG (reference sequence). After removal of 1 base from V and 0 bases from J, the junction contained 6 bases not matched to a gene. CDR3: CAWSGRDRGSGNTIYF. Here the CDR3 DNA reads TGTGCCTGGAGTGGCCGGGACAGAGGCTCTGGAAACACCATATATTTT.